A single sample gave rise to the 10 T cell receptor beta chains below, sequenced in a study of shared clonotypes between healthy human individuals. Profiling relied on immunoSEQ multiplex PCR, and the TCRdb table lists in-frame clones only, not all of them. The table shows 2 million to 2.5 million clones, with approximately 95% occurring only once. The sequencing input was naive CD4+ T cells from PBMCs. Subset denoted: CD45RA+ positively selected. All receptors derive from a man between 18 and 29 years old in good health. Some clones in this sample may be carry-over from other donors' samples.

The V gene is TRBV11-2, the J gene TRBJ2-7; no reliable D call. Deletions cut 5 bases from V and 0 bases from J, with 17 bases between. The CDR3 is made up of 16 amino acids. The germline CDR1 and CDR2 sequences are SGHAT and FQNNGV. As DNA, the CDR3 is TGTGCCAGCAGCCCGGTATTGCGTCTTATCTCCTACGAGCAGTACTTC. Translated: CASSPVLRLISYEQYF.

In its sample, this clone was seen a few times. The V and J genes are TRBV2 and TRBJ1-1; D is unresolved. CDR1 and CDR2 (germline): SNHLY, FYNNEI. This CDR3 contains 12 residues. Trimming stripped 6 bases from V and 0 bases from J, with 5 bases between. The CDR3 loop reads CASSRMNTEAFF. CDR3 DNA: TGTGCCAGCAGCAGGATGAACACTGAAGCTTTCTTT.

This chain joins TRBV5-1 and TRBJ2-5, with 8 bases identical to TRBD2. The CDR3 spans 17 residues. Germline V gene sequence: CDR1 SGHRS, CDR2 YFSETQ. V was clipped by 0 bases and J by 5 bases; unmatched bases: 12. The CDR3, as DNA: TGCGCCAGCAGCTTGGCCTGGGGGAGCGGGAGTTCGGAGACCCAGTACTTC. Translation: CASSLAWGSGSSETQYF. Full variable domain (missing parts from reference TRBV5-1 and TRBJ2-5): KAGVTQTPRYLIKTRGQQVTLSCSPISGHRSVSWYQQTPGQGLQFLFEYFSETQRNKGNFPGRFSGRQFSNSRSEMNVSTLELGDSALYLCASSLAWGSGSSETQYFGPGTRLLVL.

The chain uses TRBV28 and TRBJ2-6; 8 nucleotides match TRBD1. The length of the CDR3 is 17 residues. J gave up 0 bases and V 1 base, and 2 bases lay outside the gene matches. CDR1 MDHEN and CDR2 SYDVKM come from the germline V gene. CDR3 DNA: TGTGCCAGCAGTTTATTACAGGGGGACTCTGGGGCCAACGTCCTGACTTTC. This codes for CASSLLQGDSGANVLTF.

This clone was seen a single time. The chain has TRBV5-4 and TRBJ1-1; no clear D gene. Per germline, CDR1 SGHNT and CDR2 YYREEE (reference sequence). This CDR3 comprises 15 residues. Trimming took 0 bases from V and 1 from J, leaving 10 bases between them. The CDR3 reads CASSLGVLQNTEAFF. The DNA of the CDR3 is TGTGCCAGCAGCTTGGGGGTTCTCCAGAACACTGAAGCTTTCTTT.

The chain links TRBV7-3 to TRBJ2-1, with unresolved D. Germline V gene data show CDR1 as SGHTA and CDR2 as FQGTGA. Trimming left V 5 bases short and J 2 bases short, with 13 bases between. The CDR3 is 15 residues long. CDR3 bases: TGTGCCAGCAGCCCCTTGGGCGGTACCTACAATGAGCAGTTCTTC. This encodes CASSPLGGTYNEQFF.

This chain uses TRBV11-2 with TRBJ2-7; no definite D call. Germline CDR1 reads SGHAT; CDR2 reads FQNNGV. The ends were cut back, 0 bases at V and 4 bases at J, with 16 bases in the middle. The CDR3 totals 16 residues. The CDR3 DNA reads as TGTGCCAGCAGCTTAGATTCAACGAAGAACGGGTACGAGCAGTACTTC. This sequence encodes CASSLDSTKNGYEQYF.

CDR3 amino acids: CASSQDGSNRYF. The CDR3 DNA reads TGTGCCAGCAGCCAAGACGGGTCTAACCGGTACTTC. The genes are TRBV14 and TRBJ2-7; D remains unclear. V gave up 0 bases and J gave up 12 bases, with 12 bases separating them. The CDR3 consists of 12 residues. The germline gives CDR1 SGHDN, CDR2 FVKESK.

The genes are TRBV6-1 and TRBJ1-1; TRBD1 aligns across 7 bases. Trimming at V came to 4 bases and at J to 5 bases, leaving 10 bases not matched to a gene. CDR1 and CDR2 from the germline V gene are MNHNS and SASEGT. The CDR3 is made up of 15 amino acids. CDR3 in DNA: TGTGCCAGCAGTGCTCCACAGGGGCGGAGAACTGAAGCTTTCTTT. Protein sequence: CASSAPQGRRTEAFF.

The chain carries TRBV28 and TRBJ1-5; a possible D gene is TRBD1 (6 bases). The CDR3 length is 15 residues. The V gene lost 6 bases and the J gene lost 7 bases, with 19 bases spanning the gap. Germline CDR1 and CDR2: MDHEN and SYDVKM. CDR3 nucleotide sequence: TGTGCCAGCAGCCCGCAGGGAGGGGGTCTCCAGCCCCAGCATTTT. Translation gives CASSPQGGGLQPQHF.